A selection of T cell receptor beta chains follows, all from one sample in a study of cytomegalovirus exposure and HLA in healthy donors. Method: immunoSEQ multiplex PCR; TCRdb's copy keeps in-frame clones and lacks some. The table lists a few hundred thousand clones, 85% to 95% of them singletons. The sequencing sample was made of PBMCs. The source is a woman aged 18-30 years in good health and CMV-seronegative. Each CDR3 is given with its conserved first and last residue. The D gene is left open where the match is weak. Some rows mark clone size as missing; the rest say once, few, many or name a class of expanded clone.

J gene | D gene | V gene | clone size | CDR3 protein | CDR3 DNA
TRBJ2-4 | TRBD2 | TRBV14 | NA | CASSQDGRLAGVQYF | TGTGCCAGCAGCCAAGACGGGAGACTAGCGGGAGTTCAGTACTTC
TRBJ1-2 | NA | TRBV25-1 | NA | CASSEVLRESYTF | TGTGCCAGCAGTGAAGTCTTGAGGGAGAGCTACACCTTC
TRBJ1-5 | TRBD1 | TRBV28 | NA | CASSGGGTGGYQPQHF | TGTGCCAGCAGCGGGGGCGGGACAGGGGGCTATCAGCCCCAGCATTTT
TRBJ2-3 | TRBD2 | TRBV7-7 | NA | CASSRGLAGGPSTDTQYF | TGTGCTAGCAGCCGGGGACTAGCGGGAGGGCCTAGCACAGATACGCAGTATTTT
TRBJ1-2 | TRBD1 | TRBV5-1 | NA | CASSLPLQGDYGYTF | TGCGCCAGCAGCTTGCCGCTACAGGGGGACTATGGCTACACCTTC
TRBJ2-3 | NA | TRBV4-1 | NA | CASSQGEYTQYF | TGCGCCAGCAGCCAAGGAGAGTATACGCAGTATTTT
TRBJ2-1 | NA | TRBV25-1 | NA | CASSERNREEQFF | TGTGCCAGCAGTGAGCGAAACAGGGAAGAGCAGTTCTTC
TRBJ2-7 | TRBD2 | TRBV2 | NA | CASGSGSLDYEQYF | TGTGCCAGCGGTAGCGGGAGTTTGGACTACGAGCAGTACTTC
TRBJ2-5 | NA | TRBV11-2 | once | CASSFPGRRETQYF | TGTGCCAGCAGCTTTCCTGGCCGGAGGGAGACCCAGTACTTC
TRBJ1-1 | NA | TRBV5-1 | NA | CASSLASQRGNTEAFF | TGCGCCAGCAGCTTGGCCTCCCAGCGGGGGAACACTGAAGCTTTCTTT
TRBJ2-7 | TRBD1 | TRBV11-2 | NA | CASSIRDRTYEQYF | TGTGCCAGCAGCATCCGGGACAGGACCTACGAGCAGTACTTC
TRBJ2-1 | TRBD1 | TRBV28 | NA | CASSLPTGVGEQFF | TGTGCCAGCAGTTTACCTACAGGGGTTGGTGAGCAGTTCTTC
TRBJ2-3 | TRBD2 | TRBV18 | NA | CASSQEGTSGYTDTQYF | TGTGCCAGCTCACAGGAAGGGACTAGCGGTTACACAGATACGCAGTATTTT
TRBJ2-7 | TRBD2 | TRBV7-3 | NA | CASSSLAGSSYEQYF | TGTGCCAGCAGCAGTCTAGCGGGAAGCTCCTACGAGCAGTACTTC
TRBJ2-7 | TRBD1 | TRBV5-1 | NA | CASSLAQGVGEQYF | TGCGCCAGCAGCTTGGCCCAGGGGGTTGGCGAGCAGTACTTC
TRBJ1-2 | TRBD1 | TRBV7-8 | NA | CASSLSPGTGRGSGYTF | TGTGCCAGCAGCTTAAGTCCCGGGACAGGGAGAGGAAGTGGCTACACCTTC
TRBJ2-7 | NA | TRBV6-5 | NA | CASTKTGGLYEQYF | TGTGCCAGCACAAAGACGGGGGGCCTCTACGAGCAGTACTTC
TRBJ2-1 | TRBD2 | TRBV28 | NA | CASSGVAGVINEQFF | TGTGCCAGCAGTGGGGTAGCGGGAGTTATAAATGAGCAGTTCTTC
TRBJ1-1 | TRBD1 | TRBV6-1 | NA | CASSEIGTGNTEAFF | TGTGCCAGCAGTGAAATCGGGACAGGGAACACTGAAGCTTTCTTT
TRBJ2-1 | TRBD2 | TRBV4-1 | NA | CASSQVLTSGLNEQFF | TGCGCCAGCAGCCAAGTTTTAACTAGCGGCCTCAATGAGCAGTTCTTC
TRBJ1-5 | TRBD1 | TRBV2 | once | CASVGLQGNQPQHF | TGTGCCAGCGTAGGGCTACAGGGGAATCAGCCCCAGCATTTT